These 27 T cell receptor beta chains came from one sample sequenced in a study of cytomegalovirus exposure and HLA in healthy donors (TCRdb year 2017). Libraries were made using the immunoSEQ multiplex PCR assay. For the multiplex PCR, a mixture combining 60 forward primers for TCR Vbeta segments and 13 reverse primers for TCR Jbeta segments was used. TCRdb took over this immuneACCESS table, retaining in-frame rearrangements with V and J assigned. Such tables are incomplete; in checked studies, under half of the missing clones stem from an unresolved V gene, and the remainder is unexplained. Here the sample has roughly 100,000 clones; 65% to 85% occur a single time. The ten largest clones add up to 1.5% to 2% of the sample. Material: PBMCs. The receptor source for this set is a middle-aged woman in good health and CMV-seronegative.

The V call is TRBV29-1, the J call TRBJ2-3, with D possibly TRBD2 on 6 matching bases. The germline V gene encodes CDR1 SQVTM and CDR2 ANQGSEA. Trimming took off 6 bases at V and 4 bases at J, with 20 bases between the two ends. This CDR3 comprises 15 residues. CDR3 bases: TGCAGCGTGGCTCAACTCCGGACGGGGGCAGATACGCAGTATTTT. Translation: CSVAQLRTGADTQYF.

Notes on this clone: A junction boundary mismatches the germline segment, possibly from a read error. The V gene is TRBV7-9, the J gene TRBJ1-4; no firm D call. Germline V gene sequence: CDR1 SEHNR, CDR2 FQNEAQ (reference sequence). CDR3 length equals 14 residues. CDR3: CSSRRVATNEKLFF. CDR3 bases: TGTTCCAGCAGGCGGGTTGCAACTAATGAAAAACTGTTTTTT.

V gene TRBV19 combines with J gene TRBJ2-1; 10 nucleotides agree with TRBD1. Germline loops: CDR1 LNHDA, CDR2 SQIVND (reference sequence). The length of the CDR3 is 16 residues. J gave up 8 bases and V 4 bases, and 11 bases lay outside the gene matches. CDR3 coding DNA: TGTGCCAGTAGTAGGGAAGCGGGACAGGGGAAAGATGAGCAGTTCTTC. This sequence encodes CASSREAGQGKDEQFF.

The V gene is TRBV2, the J gene TRBJ1-3; no clear D. This CDR3 contains 14 residues. CDR1 is SNHLY and CDR2 is FYNNEI in the germline V gene. V was trimmed by 2 bases and J by 4 bases, leaving 9 bases between them. Here the CDR3 reads CASSETRSGNTIYF. CDR3 nucleotide sequence: TGTGCCAGCAGTGAAACCAGGTCGGGAAACACCATATATTTT.

This clone appeared a few times. This rearrangement joins TRBV5-8 to TRBJ2-3; no firm D call. V gave up 0 bases and J gave up 5 bases, with 10 bases separating them. Germline V lookup: CDR1 SGHTS, CDR2 YDEGEE. The CDR3 totals 14 residues. The CDR3 reads CASSLGQNRDTQYF. CDR3 nucleotide sequence: TGTGCCAGCAGCTTGGGCCAGAACAGAGATACGCAGTATTTT.

The chain links TRBV7-9 to TRBJ1-2; 7 bases fit TRBD1. The CDR3 sequence is 14 residues long. Germline lookup yields CDR1 SEHNR and CDR2 FQNEAQ (reference sequence). The V segment lost 5 bases and the J segment 7 bases; nucleotides outside the gene matches: 10. The CDR3 DNA sequence: TGTGCCAGCAGCCCCTGGACAGGTAACGGTGGCTACACCTTC. Protein: CASSPWTGNGGYTF.

The CDR3: CASSGRTVVGTEAFF. In DNA form, the CDR3 reads TGTGCCAGCAGTGGCCGGACAGTTGTAGGCACTGAAGCTTTCTTT. The rearrangement joins TRBV28 to TRBJ1-1; D is perhaps TRBD1 (6 bases). V lost 5 bases, J lost 4 bases, and 17 bases lay in between. CDR3 length: 15 amino acids. Germline V lookup: CDR1 MDHEN, CDR2 SYDVKM.

The V and J genes are TRBV9 and TRBJ2-1, with D possibly TRBD1 on 6 matching bases. The CDR3 runs 13 residues. Germline values: CDR1 SGDLS, CDR2 YYNGEE. V lost 1 base, J lost 5 bases, and 7 bases lay in between. CDR3 sequence (DNA): TGTGCCAGCAGCGTAACAGGGCACAATGAGCAGTTCTTC. Translating gives CASSVTGHNEQFF.

The chain combines TRBV25-1 with TRBJ1-4, with a tentative D call TRBD1 (6 bases). Trimming shortened V by 7 bases and J by 5 bases, and 14 bases separated the two germline ends. The CDR3 extends over 14 amino acids. CDR1 MGHDK and CDR2 SYGVNS come from the germline V gene. In DNA, the CDR3 is TGTGCCAGCAACTTGGGACACCGCAATGAAAAACTGTTTTTT. It specifies CASNLGHRNEKLFF.

This chain connects TRBV7-2 to TRBJ1-6; 9 bases agree with TRBD1. The CDR3 is 16 amino acids. Germline CDR1 is SGHTA and CDR2 is FQGNSA. V lost 5 bases and J lost 10; bases outside the gene matches: 12. In DNA, the CDR3 is TGTGCCAGCAGCCTACTTCCGGGACAGGGCAACTCACCCCTCCACTTT. Its translation: CASSLLPGQGNSPLHF. Filled out from reference TRBV7-2 and TRBJ1-6, the complete variable domain reads GAGVSQSPSNKVTEKGKDVELRCDPISGHTALYWYRQSLGQGLEFLIYFQGNSAPDKSGLPSDRFSAERTGGSVSTLTIQRTQQEDSAVYLCASSLLPGQGNSPLHFGNGTRLTVT.

V usage is TRBV18 and J usage is TRBJ2-7, with TRBD1 as a possible D gene (6 bases). This CDR3 comprises 14 residues. The V gene lost 3 bases and the J gene lost 3 bases, with 12 bases spanning the gap. The V gene's germline CDR1 is KGHSH and CDR2 LQKENI. CDR3 DNA sequence: TGTGCCAGCTCACCCAACAGGGATCACTACGAGCAGTACTTC. It translates to CASSPNRDHYEQYF. Complete variable domain (other parts from reference TRBV18 and TRBJ2-7): NAGVMQNPRHLVRRRGQEARLRCSPMKGHSHVYWYRQLPEEGLKFMVYLQKENIIDESGMPKERFSAEFPKEGPSILRIQQVVRGDSAAYFCASSPNRDHYEQYFGPGTRLTVT.

V usage is TRBV27 and J usage is TRBJ2-2; 9 bases are shared with TRBD2. Per germline, CDR1 MNHEY and CDR2 SMNVEV (reference sequence). J was trimmed by 5 bases and V by 7 bases; bases with no gene match: 11. CDR3 size: 16 residues. CDR3 nucleotide sequence: TGTGCCAGCAACCCCTGGGGTAGCGGGGGAACCGGGGAGCTGTTTTTT. Residues: CASNPWGSGGTGELFF.

The chain is built from TRBV28 and TRBJ2-7, with 11 nucleotides matching TRBD1. The CDR3 has 15 residues. With V trimmed by 3 bases and J by 6 bases, 7 bases remained unmatched. From germline, CDR1 is MDHEN and CDR2 SYDVKM. The CDR3, as DNA: TGTGCCAGCAGTTTTCGCGGACAGGGGGCTCGCGAGCAGTACTTC. This encodes CASSFRGQGAREQYF. The full variable domain, completed using reference TRBV28 and TRBJ2-7, is DVKVTQSSRYLVKRTGEKVFLECVQDMDHENMFWYRQDPGLGLRLIYFSYDVKMKEKGDIPEGYSVSREKKERFSLILESASTNQTSMYLCASSFRGQGAREQYFGPGTRLTVT.

The chain joins TRBV7-9 to TRBJ1-4, with TRBD1 as a possible D gene (5 bases). Per the germline V gene, CDR1 is SEHNR and CDR2 is FQNEAQ (reference sequence). Trimming removed 5 bases from V and 8 bases from J, with 18 bases in between. The CDR3 is 15 amino acids. CDR3 nucleotide sequence: TGTGCCAGCAGCGAGACCTGGGGGGACGAGGAAAAACTGTTTTTT. It encodes CASSETWGDEEKLFF.

J is TRBJ2-1 and V is TRBV6-6; D might be TRBD2 (6 bases). Germline assignment: CDR1 MNHNY and CDR2 SVGAGI (reference sequence). V gave up 8 bases and J gave up 4 bases, with 6 bases separating them. The CDR3 has 11 residues. As DNA, the CDR3 is TGTGCCAGCGGGGGGTACAATGAGCAGTTCTTC. It encodes CASGGYNEQFF.

The rearrangement links TRBV7-2 to TRBJ1-3; 9 nucleotides agree with TRBD1. The length of the CDR3 is 17 residues. Looked up from germline, CDR1 is SGHTA and CDR2 is FQGNSA. The J segment lost 4 bases and the V segment lost 3 bases, leaving 10 bases of the junction unmatched. The DNA for the CDR3 is TGTGCCAGCAGCTTTACCGGGACAGGGAGTGCGGGAAACACCATATATTTT. The encoded protein is CASSFTGTGSAGNTIYF.

CDR3 nucleotides: TGCGCCAGCAGCCAAGAAAAGCTCGCGGGAAACGGAAATCAGCCCCAGCATTTT. It yields the protein CASSQEKLAGNGNQPQHF. The chain recombines TRBV4-1 with TRBJ1-5; D is ambiguous. This CDR3 comprises 18 residues. Trimming left V 0 bases short and J 4 bases short, with 19 bases between. Germline V gene sequence: CDR1 MGHRA, CDR2 YSYEKL.

The table lists this clone with a count of one. The chain carries TRBV7-6 and TRBJ2-7; a weak D match, TRBD1 (6 bases). Trimming stripped 3 bases from V and 6 bases from J, with 12 bases between. The germline CDR1 and CDR2 sequences are SGHVS and FNYEAQ. The CDR3 totals 13 residues. The CDR3 here is CASSFIRGGEQYF. The CDR3 bases are TGTGCCAGCAGCTTTATCAGGGGCGGCGAGCAGTACTTC. The entire variable domain, with the rest obtained from reference TRBV7-6 and TRBJ2-7, is as follows: GAGVSQSPRYKVTKRGQDVALRCDPISGHVSLYWYRQALGQGPEFLTYFNYEAQQDKSGLPNDRFSAERPEGSISTLTIQRTEQRDSAMYRCASSFIRGGEQYFGPGTRLTVT.

This clone occurred a few times. The rearrangement joins TRBV5-1 to TRBJ2-6; 9 bases map to TRBD1. CDR3 length equals 18 residues. V lost 4 bases, J lost 2 bases, and 10 bases stayed unmatched. In germline, CDR1 is SGHRS, CDR2 YFSETQ. As DNA, the CDR3 is TGCGCCAGCAGCAGTCCCCCGGGACAGGGAACTGGGGCCAACGTCCTGACTTTC. Translation gives CASSSPPGQGTGANVLTF.

This CDR3 is CASSGNGSPGAKNIQYF. CDR3 DNA sequence: TGTGCCAGCTCAGGAAACGGGTCCCCTGGAGCCAAAAACATTCAGTACTTC. The chain employs TRBV18 and TRBJ2-4; D gene uncertain. V was clipped by 5 bases and J by 0 bases, with 17 bases between them. The CDR3 has 17 amino acids. Germline CDR1 is KGHSH and CDR2 is LQKENI. The variable domain in full, with the rest retrieved from reference TRBV18 and TRBJ2-4, is NAGVMQNPRHLVRRRGQEARLRCSPMKGHSHVYWYRQLPEEGLKFMVYLQKENIIDESGMPKERFSAEFPKEGPSILRIQQVVRGDSAAYFCASSGNGSPGAKNIQYFGAGTRLSVL.

The V call is TRBV6-5, the J call TRBJ1-2, with a tentative D call TRBD1 (5 bases). The CDR3 has 13 amino acids. V was clipped by 2 bases and J by 8 bases, with 12 bases between them. The germline V gene encodes CDR1 MNHEY and CDR2 SVGAGI. CDR3 DNA: TGTGCCAGCAGTTACGGGGCGTCGGGCGGCTACACCTTC. This gives the protein CASSYGASGGYTF.

The genes are TRBV18 and TRBJ2-1, with D maybe TRBD1 (7 bases). The CDR3 runs 16 residues. The V gene lost 4 bases and the J gene lost 2 bases, with 15 bases spanning the gap. Per the germline V gene, CDR1 is KGHSH and CDR2 is LQKENI. The CDR3 region is CASSQRQGGAYNEQFF. The CDR3 region has the DNA TGTGCCAGCTCACAAAGACAGGGCGGGGCCTACAATGAGCAGTTCTTC.

This rearrangement joins TRBV6-5 to TRBJ1-1; maybe TRBD1 (6 bases). With 3 bases removed from V and 4 bases from J, the gap between germline ends came to 12 bases. The CDR3 runs 14 residues. The germline V gene encodes CDR1 MNHEY and CDR2 SVGAGI. In DNA form, the CDR3 reads TGTGCCAGCAGTTATCAGGGAGGGGGCACTGAAGCTTTCTTT. It yields the protein CASSYQGGGTEAFF.

The table lists this clone with a count of one. The chain couples TRBV5-4 to TRBJ2-7; 8 bases line up with TRBD2. The V gene's germline CDR1 is SGHNT and CDR2 YYREEE (reference sequence). This CDR3 region has 15 residues. The J segment lost 3 bases and the V segment lost 7 bases, leaving 12 bases of the junction unmatched. CDR3 sequence (DNA): TGTGCCAGCGCCCTCCAGGCGGGGGGCGTCTACGAGCAGTACTTC. It specifies CASALQAGGVYEQYF.

V usage is TRBV19 and J usage is TRBJ2-7; 8 positions agree with TRBD1. This CDR3 comprises 14 residues. The V segment lost 5 bases and the J segment 6 bases; nucleotides outside the gene matches: 9. Germline V lookup: CDR1 LNHDA, CDR2 SQIVND (reference sequence). CDR3 residues: CASSPSTGAGEQYF. The CDR3 region has the DNA TGTGCCAGTAGTCCCTCGACAGGGGCGGGCGAGCAGTACTTC.

Note on this clone: A junction boundary mismatches the germline segment, possibly from a read error. The rearrangement uses TRBV7-9 and TRBJ2-2, with a tentative D call TRBD2 (5 bases). The CDR3 covers 13 residues. The germline V gene encodes CDR1 SEHNR and CDR2 FQNEAQ (reference sequence). The CDR3 reads CSSSSGGTGELFF. The CDR3 nucleotides are TGTTCCAGCAGCTCAGGAGGCACCGGGGAGCTGTTTTTT.

CDR3 coding DNA: TGCGCCAGCAGCTACCGGACAGCTAATGAAAAACTGTTTTTT. Amino acids: CASSYRTANEKLFF. J is TRBJ1-4 and V is TRBV4-3; D is possibly TRBD1 (6 bases). Germline V lookup: CDR1 LGHNA, CDR2 YSLEER. This CDR3 spans 14 amino acids. V lost 5 bases to trimming and J lost 3 bases, with 10 bases between them.